The 4 T cell receptor beta chains reported below all come from one sample, sequenced in a study of cytomegalovirus exposure and HLA in healthy donors. The PCR employed 60 Vbeta primers together with 13 Jbeta primers. Method: immunoSEQ multiplex PCR; TCRdb's copy keeps in-frame clones and lacks some. The table includes about 130,000 clones, about 80% detected once. The sequencing input was PBMCs. All receptors come from a man aged 35-49 years in good health and CMV-seronegative.

This sequence joins TRBV29-1 and TRBJ2-5; 12 bases agree with TRBD2. Germline values: CDR1 SQVTM, CDR2 ANQGSEA. V dropped 2 bases and J dropped 5; count of bases not matched to a gene: 9. The CDR3 loop spans 16 amino acids. The CDR3 is CSVEFLAGGPGETQYF. CDR3 nucleotide sequence: TGCAGCGTTGAATTCCTAGCGGGGGGGCCGGGGGAGACCCAGTACTTC.

This chain links TRBV5-1 with TRBJ2-5; D is undetermined. CDR1 is SGHRS and CDR2 is YFSETQ in the germline V gene. The CDR3 consists of 14 residues. The ends were cut back, 4 bases at V and 1 base at J, with 11 bases in the middle. Here the CDR3 DNA reads TGCGCCAGCAGCCCCCGGGTCACCCAAGAGACCCAGTACTTC. Translating it yields CASSPRVTQETQYF.

The chain is built from TRBV2 and TRBJ1-5, with 9 bases fitting TRBD1. Germline V CDR1 and CDR2: SNHLY, FYNNEI. This CDR3 contains 15 residues. J gave up 4 bases and V 6 bases, and 7 bases lay outside the gene matches. The CDR3: CASSPRQGDNQPQHF. The CDR3 coding sequence is TGTGCCAGCAGCCCCCGACAGGGGGATAATCAGCCCCAGCATTTT.

The chain carries TRBV7-6 and TRBJ1-4, with unresolved D. The ends were cut back, 1 base at V and 5 bases at J, with 11 bases in the middle. The CDR3 contains 15 residues. Germline V lookup: CDR1 SGHVS, CDR2 FNYEAQ. The CDR3 DNA reads TGTGCCAGCAGCTTAGATGTAGGAGGAAATGAAAAACTGTTTTTT. It codes for CASSLDVGGNEKLFF.